The 10 T cell receptor beta chains in this list originate from one sample, sequenced in a study of PD-L1 blockade in urothelial cancer. TCRdb's copy holds only in-frame clones and misses some; the assay was immunoSEQ multiplex PCR. This table has roughly 56,000 clones, around 79% appearing once. Sequences were derived from PBMCs, sampled around atezolizumab (anti-PD-L1) treatment. The receptors stem from a man between 65 and 80 years old with urothelial cancer.

This clone was counted only a few times. This chain connects TRBV5-5 to TRBJ1-2, with D possibly matching TRBD1 (5 bases). Trimming cost V 4 bases and J 2 bases, with 9 bases left between them. Germline V gene data show CDR1 as SGHKS and CDR2 as YYEKEE (reference sequence). This CDR3 comprises 13 residues. CDR3 nucleotide sequence: TGTGCCAGCAGCATTGACAGAAACTATGGCTACACCTTC. This encodes CASSIDRNYGYTF.

This chain's CDR3 is CASSSGGVAGNTIYF. The CDR3 DNA is TGTGCCAGCAGTTCCGGAGGGGTAGCTGGAAACACCATATATTTT. V is TRBV27 and J is TRBJ1-3; possibly TRBD1 for D (5 bases). Germline CDR1 and CDR2: MNHEY and SMNVEV (reference sequence). The CDR3 length is 15 residues. V shed 4 bases and J shed 2 bases, with 12 bases lying between them.

This chain links TRBV5-1 with TRBJ2-3; 7 bases match TRBD2. The CDR3 length is 13 residues. Trimming took 6 bases from V and 6 from J; bases not matched to a gene: 7. CDR1 SGHRS and CDR2 YFSETQ come from the germline V gene. The CDR3 DNA reads as TGCGCCAGCATTCGGTCTAGCGGCGATACGCAGTATTTT. Translating gives CASIRSSGDTQYF.

V and J are TRBV6-6 and TRBJ2-5; 7 bases fit TRBD2. There are 14 residues in the CDR3. V was clipped by 10 bases and J by 1 base; unmatched bases: 9. Per germline, CDR1 MNHNY and CDR2 SVGAGI (reference sequence). The CDR3 is CATTGASGQETQYF. The CDR3 coding sequence is TGTGCCACCACCGGGGCTAGCGGCCAAGAGACCCAGTACTTC.

V is TRBV6-5 and J is TRBJ2-7; 12 nucleotides agree with TRBD1. The CDR3 extends over 14 amino acids. Unmatched junction bases numbered 11, after V lost 4 bases and J lost 13 bases. Germline V CDR1 and CDR2: MNHEY, SVGAGI. CDR3 protein: CASSSTGQGARRYF. The CDR3 bases are TGTGCCAGCAGTTCCACGGGACAGGGGGCCCGAAGATACTTC.

V is TRBV5-1 and J is TRBJ2-7; D unclear. Germline V lookup: CDR1 SGHRS, CDR2 YFSETQ. This CDR3 comprises 12 residues. Trimming left V 4 bases short and J 0 bases short, with 5 bases between. For the CDR3, the DNA is TGCGCCAGCAGCGCGAGCTCCTACGAGCAGTACTTC. Its protein is CASSASSYEQYF.

This chain uses TRBV5-8 with TRBJ1-1; D is unresolved. The CDR3 contains 13 residues. The V end was cut by 1 base, the J end by 8 bases, with 12 bases between. Germline V lookup: CDR1 SGHTS, CDR2 YDEGEE. Here the CDR3 DNA reads TGTGCCAGCAGCTTGACCCATAACATAGAAGCTTTCTTT. It encodes CASSLTHNIEAFF. The full variable domain, rest sourced from reference TRBV5-8 and TRBJ1-1, is EAGVTQSPTHLIKTRGQQATLRCSPISGHTSVYWYQQALGLGLQFLLWYDEGEERNRGNFPPRFSGRQFPNYSSELNVNALELEDSALYLCASSLTHNIEAFFGQGTRLTVV.

The rearrangement uses TRBV6-1 and TRBJ2-2; 10 bases line up with TRBD2. This CDR3 region has 17 residues. The germline CDR1 and CDR2 sequences are MNHNS and SASEGT. V shed 2 bases, J shed 5 bases, and the junction held 8 bases outside the gene matches. In DNA form, the CDR3 reads TGTGCCAGCAGTGAATGGACTAGCGGTGGGTTGACCGGGGAGCTGTTTTTT. It specifies CASSEWTSGGLTGELFF.

The chain links TRBV9 to TRBJ2-1, with 11 nucleotides matching TRBD2. This CDR3 region has 18 residues. J gave up 3 bases and V 0 bases, and 8 bases lay outside the gene matches. Germline V gene data show CDR1 as SGDLS and CDR2 as YYNGEE. CDR3 DNA sequence: TGTGCCAGCAGCGTAGGGCTTCGAACTAGCGGGAGCTACAATGAGCAGTTCTTC. This sequence encodes CASSVGLRTSGSYNEQFF. The full variable domain, rest sourced from reference TRBV9 and TRBJ2-1, is DSGVTQTPKHLITATGQRVTLRCSPRSGDLSVYWYQQSLDQGLQFLIQYYNGEERAKGNILERFSAQQFPDLHSELNLSSLELGDSALYFCASSVGLRTSGSYNEQFFGPGTRLTVL.

In DNA form, the CDR3 reads TGTGCCATCAGCCCGGGACAGGGCGTTGAAAAACTGTTTTTT. This translates into CAISPGQGVEKLFF. The V call is TRBV10-3, the J call TRBJ1-4; the match to TRBD1 covers 9 bases. J gave up 7 bases and V 6 bases, and 6 bases lay outside the gene matches. CDR1 and CDR2 from the germline V gene are ENHRY and SYGVKD. This CDR3 has 14 residues.